This note documents a single T cell receptor beta chain sequence. Its specificity is not known. This specimen belongs to a study of glioma-infiltrating T cells. Background on the study: WHO grade II oligodendrogliomas or astrocytomas, plus non-recurrent WHO grade IV glioblastomas, were sampled. General study results and limits: Only very few CDR3 sequences appeared in both tissue and blood. Non-neoplastic patients had below-expected tissue-blood divergence, while all gliomas exceeded expectation.

The iRepertoire nested amplicon-rescue multiplex PCR amplified TCR alpha and beta CDR3s from RNA. One-step reverse transcription and amplification started from approximately 100-400 ng of tissue mRNA or PBMC total RNA. A single record per CDR3 protein comes from TCRdb applying MiXCR to the multiplex PCR reads. Of 400,000 or so distinct CDR3 sequences listed, around 38% are singletons. The sample taken for sequencing was glioma tissue, nonneoplastic brain tissue, or PBMCs (not recorded which). This receptor was obtained from a human donor with low-grade glioma or glioblastoma, undergoing nonglioma brain surgery, or in good health (not recorded which).

The CDR3 reads CASSQVLGRATKGDEQYF. DNA for the CDR3: TGCGCCAGCAGCCAAGTCCTGGGACGGGCAACAAAGGGGGACGAGCAGTACTTC. V and J are TRBV4-1 and TRBJ2-7, with a possible D match to TRBD1 (6 bases). Trimming stripped 1 base from V and 5 bases from J, with 24 bases between. Per germline, CDR1 MGHRA and CDR2 YSYEKL. This CDR3 contains 18 residues.